This entry lists 20 T cell receptor beta chains sequenced from one sample in a study of OX40 agonist ivuxolimab in advanced cancers. Generated by immunoSEQ multiplex PCR, the TCRdb table keeps only in-frame clones and is missing some. In the table there are 70,000 or so clones, 85% to 90% of which are singletons. The source was CD4+ or CD8+ T cells sorted from blood, collected in a trial of the OX40 agonist ivuxolimab. The receptors stem from an adult with an advanced solid tumor such as melanoma, head and neck, liver or kidney cancer.

The gene calls are TRBV7-9 and TRBJ2-1; 7 nucleotides align to TRBD1. Germline CDR1 is SEHNR and CDR2 is FQNEAQ (reference sequence). The CDR3 extends over 9 amino acids. The V and J ends lost 11 bases and 14 bases, in that order; junction bases with no gene match: 6. CDR3 amino acids: CALRGSKFF. In nucleotides, the CDR3 is TGTGCCCTCAGGGGGAGCAAGTTCTTC.

The rearrangement uses TRBV11-2 and TRBJ2-1; D is perhaps TRBD1 (5 bases). CDR1 is SGHAT, CDR2 FQNNGV, per germline. The CDR3 loop spans 14 amino acids. The V and J ends lost 3 bases and 8 bases respectively, with 14 bases between them. As DNA, the CDR3 is TGTGCCAGCAGCTTCGTCCAGGGTTCGGATGAGCAGTTCTTC. Translated: CASSFVQGSDEQFF.

The chain has TRBV7-2 and TRBJ2-5; unclear D gene. Germline CDR1 is SGHTA and CDR2 is FQGNSA. This CDR3 is 13 amino acids long. V was trimmed by 5 bases and J by 5 bases, leaving 12 bases between them. In DNA, the CDR3 is TGTGCCAGCAGCCCAAGCTCCTATGAGACCCAGTACTTC. Translation: CASSPSSYETQYF.

The chain is built from TRBV4-2 and TRBJ2-7, with D perhaps matching TRBD2 (6 bases). The CDR3 has 14 amino acids. V shed 5 bases and J shed 2 bases, with 13 bases lying between them. From germline, CDR1 is LGHNA and CDR2 YNFKEQ. The CDR3 DNA sequence: TGTGCCAGCAGCTCGACGGGAGCCACCTACGAGCAGTACTTC. This translates into CASSSTGATYEQYF.

The chain combines TRBV7-2 with TRBJ2-3, with 8 bases fitting TRBD2. The CDR3 consists of 15 residues. The V and J ends lost 5 bases and 5 bases, in that order; junction bases with no gene match: 9. CDR1 is SGHTA, CDR2 FQGNSA, per germline. CDR3 protein: CASSPPGTRRDTQYF. In nucleotides, the CDR3 is TGTGCCAGCAGCCCGCCCGGGACTAGGAGAGATACGCAGTATTTT.

The gene calls are TRBV7-5 and TRBJ2-7; the table gives TRBD1 as D, unverified against the DNA. TRBV7-5 is listed as a pseudogene. CDR3 length: 17 residues. CDR3 amino acids: CVRSLALPRQGAYEQYF. The CDR3 DNA reads as TGTGTCAGAAGCTTAGCGCTACCGAGACAGGGAGCCTACGAGCAGTACTTC.

The rearrangement uses TRBV7-8 and TRBJ2-3; D perhaps matches TRBD2 (6 bases). Between the trimmed V and J ends, which lost 3 bases and 3 bases, there was a span of 13 bases. This CDR3 has 15 amino acids. Per germline, CDR1 SGHVS and CDR2 FQNEAQ. The CDR3 DNA reads TGTGCCAGCAGCTTTGCGCCAGGGACTACAGATACGCAGTATTTT. It encodes CASSFAPGTTDTQYF.

V and J are TRBV7-2 and TRBJ2-7; unclear D gene. V gave up 4 bases and J gave up 1 base, with 11 bases separating them. The CDR3 runs to 14 residues. Per germline, CDR1 SGHTA and CDR2 FQGNSA. The CDR3 region is CASSSTDESYEQYF. The CDR3 bases are TGTGCCAGCAGCTCCACAGATGAATCCTACGAGCAGTACTTC.

This clone was recorded only once. V is TRBV7-9 and J is TRBJ2-7, with 10 bases matching TRBD1. This CDR3 spans 13 amino acids. Germline trimming cut 6 bases from V and 3 bases from J; bases unmatched to any gene: 2. Germline V gives CDR1 SEHNR, CDR2 FQNEAQ (reference sequence). CDR3 nucleotide sequence: TGTGCCAGCAGTCGGGACAGGGGCTACGAGCAGTACTTC. It yields the protein CASSRDRGYEQYF. Full variable domain (missing parts from reference TRBV7-9 and TRBJ2-7): DTGVSQNPRHKITKRGQNVTFRCDPISEHNRLYWYRQTLGQGPEFLTYFQNEAQLEKSRLLSDRFSAERPKGSFSTLEIQRTEQGDSAMYLCASSRDRGYEQYFGPGTRLTVT.

The rearrangement links TRBV30 to TRBJ1-2; TRBD1 agrees at 7 bases. The germline V gene encodes CDR1 GTSNPN and CDR2 SVGIG (reference sequence). Trimming removed 3 bases from V and 0 bases from J; junction bases left unmatched: 7. The CDR3 is 15 residues long. This CDR3 is CAWSINRGSNYGYTF. The CDR3, as DNA: TGTGCCTGGAGCATAAACAGGGGTTCTAACTATGGCTACACCTTC.

This clone was counted a few times. The chain carries TRBV9 and TRBJ1-3, with D maybe TRBD1 (6 bases). The V gene's germline CDR1 is SGDLS and CDR2 YYNGEE. V shed 0 bases and J shed 4 bases, with 11 bases lying between them. The CDR3 spans 15 residues. CDR3 protein: CASSVAPGTGNTIYF. The CDR3 DNA is TGTGCCAGCAGCGTAGCTCCTGGGACAGGAAACACCATATATTTT. Full variable domain (remainder filled in from reference TRBV9 and TRBJ1-3): DSGVTQTPKHLITATGQRVTLRCSPRSGDLSVYWYQQSLDQGLQFLIQYYNGEERAKGNILERFSAQQFPDLHSELNLSSLELGDSALYFCASSVAPGTGNTIYFGEGSWLTVV.

The V call is TRBV28, the J call TRBJ1-5; D is perhaps TRBD1 (5 bases). Trimming pared 5 bases from V and 6 bases from J, leaving 17 bases between. CDR1 is MDHEN and CDR2 is SYDVKM in the germline V gene. The CDR3 sequence is 15 residues long. The CDR3 reads CASSRDRGGRQPQHF. CDR3 coding DNA: TGTGCCAGCAGTCGAGACCGCGGGGGACGTCAGCCCCAGCATTTT.

V gene TRBV9 combines with J gene TRBJ2-7; 9 bases are a match to TRBD1. CDR1 and CDR2 (germline): SGDLS, YYNGEE. The CDR3 runs 16 residues. V was pared by 4 bases and J by 3 bases, with 11 bases of the junction left unmatched. This CDR3 reads CASSPQPGQGFYEQYF. The CDR3 nucleotides are TGTGCCAGCAGCCCTCAACCGGGACAGGGCTTCTACGAGCAGTACTTC.

The chain employs TRBV5-1 and TRBJ1-1; maybe TRBD1 (6 bases). The CDR3 loop spans 14 amino acids. Looked up from germline, CDR1 is SGHRS and CDR2 is YFSETQ. The germline V and J ends were trimmed by 4 bases and 1 base, with 11 bases remaining between them. The CDR3 DNA follows: TGCGCCAGCAGCGACGGGACACCGAACACTGAAGCTTTCTTT. This codes for CASSDGTPNTEAFF.

The gene calls are TRBV6-4 and TRBJ1-5; D might be TRBD1 (5 bases). The CDR3 totals 15 residues. V lost 10 bases and J 1 base, leaving 17 bases between the germline ends. The germline V gene has CDR1 MRHNA and CDR2 SNTAGT. The DNA of the CDR3 is TGTGCCATCCCTACGGGGGGGGTGAGCAATCAGCCCCAGCATTTT. Translating it yields CAIPTGGVSNQPQHF.

V gene TRBV7-8 combines with J gene TRBJ2-2; TRBD2 is a possible D gene (7 bases). The germline V gene has CDR1 SGHVS and CDR2 FQNEAQ. Trimming took 4 bases from V and 0 from J, leaving 12 bases between them. The CDR3 extends over 16 amino acids. The CDR3: CASSSRGASNTGELFF. Here the CDR3 DNA reads TGTGCCAGCAGCTCCCGGGGGGCCTCGAACACCGGGGAGCTGTTTTTT.

The CDR3 DNA reads TGTGCCAGCAGCCAGGACAGAGGTCAGCCCCAGCATTTT. This translates into CASSQDRGQPQHF. The J gene is TRBJ1-5, the V gene TRBV28, with D possibly TRBD1 on 6 matching bases. V shed 6 bases and J shed 6 bases, with 12 bases lying between them. The CDR3 has 13 residues. Germline V gene lookup returns CDR1 MDHEN and CDR2 SYDVKM.

The rearrangement uses TRBV6-1 and TRBJ1-2; D not certain. Trimming left V 5 bases short and J 8 bases short, with 12 bases between. The CDR3 covers 12 residues. Germline V CDR1 and CDR2: MNHNS, SASEGT. The CDR3 is CASSRRVEGYTF. CDR3 in DNA: TGTGCCAGCAGTCGGCGAGTTGAGGGCTACACCTTC.

This clone occurred a few times. The chain has TRBV6-1 and TRBJ1-1, with D hard to call. CDR3 length: 15 residues. The germline gives CDR1 MNHNS, CDR2 SASEGT. Trimming removed 6 bases from V and 3 bases from J, with 17 bases in between. The DNA for the CDR3 is TGTGCCAGCAGGCCTACGTCCCTCGGGGACACTGAAGCTTTCTTT. It encodes CASRPTSLGDTEAFF.

The chain uses TRBV2 and TRBJ2-5, with 7 positions matching TRBD2. Germline V gives CDR1 SNHLY, CDR2 FYNNEI. This CDR3 spans 11 amino acids. Losses at the gene ends were 8 bases for V and 3 bases for J; bases not matched to a gene: 0. CDR3 in amino acids: CASGGEETQYF. The CDR3 nucleotides read TGTGCCAGCGGGGGGGAAGAGACCCAGTACTTC.